Following are 31 T cell receptor beta chains from one sample sequenced in a study of identical twins. TCRdb independently ran MiXCR on the 5' RACE reads; one entry per CDR3 protein. The data hold 600,000 to 800,000 distinct CDR3 sequences, with 21% observed a single time. These data were also filed under a second study, of T cells expressing NK-cell markers.

The specimen sequenced was PBMCs. The receptor source for this set is a woman younger than 30 in good health.

This clonotype came up a few times. This rearrangement joins TRBV20-1 to TRBJ2-7; weak D call: TRBD2 (6 bases). The CDR3 length is 12 residues. CDR1 is DFQATT, CDR2 SNEGSKA, per germline (reference sequence). Trimming pared 3 bases from V and 7 bases from J, leaving 13 bases between. The CDR3 sequence is CSASGSAGEQYF. CDR3 DNA: TGCAGTGCTAGCGGGAGCGCGGGGGAGCAGTACTTC.

The sample holds many counts of this clonotype. The chain employs TRBV29-1 and TRBJ1-1; the D is unclear. The CDR3 consists of 13 residues. Germline assignment: CDR1 SQVTM and CDR2 ANQGSEA. V lost 6 bases, J lost 3 bases, and 14 bases lay in between. Here the CDR3 reads CSVLMEVYTEAFF. The CDR3 DNA reads as TGCAGCGTACTCATGGAGGTGTACACTGAAGCTTTCTTT.

CDR3 DNA: TGTGCCACCAGCAGAGCGGGGGGGCCGGGGAACCAAGAGACCCAGTACTTC. This codes for CATSRAGGPGNQETQYF. The V gene is TRBV15, the J gene TRBJ2-5, with 8 bases matching TRBD2. This CDR3 spans 17 amino acids. The germline V gene has CDR1 LNHNV and CDR2 YYDKDF (reference sequence). After removal of 1 base from V and 0 bases from J, the junction contained 7 bases not matched to a gene. The whole variable domain, remainder taken from reference TRBV15 and TRBJ2-5, is DAMVIQNPRYQVTQFGKPVTLSCSQTLNHNVMYWYQQKSSQAPKLLFHYYDKDFNNEADTPDNFQSRRPNTSFCFLDIRSPGLGDTAMYLCATSRAGGPGNQETQYFGPGTRLLVL.

This clonotype was counted at least ten times. The V and J genes are TRBV11-2 and TRBJ2-1; 10 bases agree with TRBD2. The CDR3 is made up of 19 amino acids. The ends lost 2 bases at V and 0 bases at J; junction bases unmatched: 10. The germline CDR1 and CDR2 sequences are SGHAT and FQNNGV. CDR3 sequence: CASSLRQLAGLSSYNEQFF. For the CDR3, the DNA is TGTGCCAGCAGCTTAAGGCAACTAGCGGGGCTGAGCTCCTACAATGAGCAGTTCTTC.

V usage is TRBV24-1 and J usage is TRBJ1-2, with 7 bases aligning to TRBD1. The CDR3 is 14 residues long. J lost 4 bases, V lost 4 bases, and 5 bases had no gene match. The germline gives CDR1 KGHDR, CDR2 SFDVKD. CDR3 nucleotides: TGTGCCACCAGTGACCCGGACAGGTCCTATGGCTACACCTTC. It specifies CATSDPDRSYGYTF.

This clonotype was seen ten or more times. This chain links TRBV29-1 with TRBJ1-1; no clear D gene. The CDR3 extends over 12 amino acids. Trimming took off 4 bases at V and 2 bases at J, with 8 bases between the two ends. Per the germline V gene, CDR1 is SQVTM and CDR2 is ANQGSEA. The CDR3 sequence: CSVGSVNTEAFF. The CDR3 DNA sequence: TGCAGCGTTGGATCAGTTAACACTGAAGCTTTCTTT.

This chain links TRBV20-1 with TRBJ2-2; 15 bases map to TRBD2. From germline, CDR1 is DFQATT and CDR2 SNEGSKA (reference sequence). Losses at the gene ends were 0 bases for V and 5 bases for J; bases not matched to a gene: 4. This CDR3 is 17 amino acids long. CDR3 residues: CSARDLGLAGGTGELFF. The CDR3 DNA is TGCAGTGCTAGAGATCTGGGACTAGCGGGGGGTACCGGGGAGCTGTTTTTT.

This chain joins TRBV5-1 and TRBJ2-2; D gene ambiguous. CDR3 size: 13 residues. CDR1 and CDR2 from the germline V gene are SGHRS and YFSETQ. The germline V and J ends were trimmed by 1 base and 10 bases, with 11 bases remaining between them. This chain's CDR3 is CASSLLDSVELFF. The DNA for the CDR3 is TGCGCCAGCAGCTTGCTTGACTCCGTGGAGCTGTTTTTT.

This clonotype occurred many times. The rearrangement links TRBV6-5 to TRBJ2-1; TRBD2 matches at 7 bases. The CDR3 spans 15 residues. Germline V gene data show CDR1 as MNHEY and CDR2 as SVGAGI. The trim removed 3 bases at V and 4 bases at J, leaving 6 bases unmatched. The CDR3 sequence is CASSYLSSGYNEQFF. The CDR3 coding sequence is TGTGCCAGCAGTTATTTGTCTAGCGGATACAATGAGCAGTTCTTC.

This clonotype showed up just a few times. This chain links TRBV29-1 with TRBJ1-2, with 11 bases that match TRBD1. V dropped 6 bases and J dropped 3; count of bases not matched to a gene: 3. Germline values: CDR1 SQVTM, CDR2 ANQGSEA. The CDR3 extends over 13 amino acids. CDR3 DNA: TGCAGCGTGGGGACAGGGGGTGACTATGGCTACACCTTC. This gives the protein CSVGTGGDYGYTF. The full variable domain, rest sourced from reference TRBV29-1 and TRBJ1-2, is SAVISQKPSRDICQRGTSLTIQCQVDSQVTMMFWYRQQPGQSLTLIATANQGSEATYESGFVIDKFPISRPNLTFSTLTVSNMSPEDSSIYLCSVGTGGDYGYTFGSGTRLTVV.

This clonotype was detected only a few times. The chain joins TRBV25-1 to TRBJ2-7, with D possibly being TRBD1 (6 bases). The CDR3 length is 13 residues. The germline gives CDR1 MGHDK, CDR2 SYGVNS. Trimming left V 11 bases short and J 3 bases short, with 17 bases between. CDR3 sequence (DNA): TGTGCCTGCTCAAGGGGGAGTCGCTACGAGCAGTACTTC. It yields the protein CACSRGSRYEQYF.

CDR3 in amino acids: CASSVLSDENIQYF. The CDR3 DNA reads as TGTGCCAGCAGCGTTCTCTCCGATGAAAACATTCAGTACTTC. The chain couples TRBV9 to TRBJ2-4, with no clear D. The CDR3 extends over 14 amino acids. Germline CDR1 SGDLS, CDR2 YYNGEE. The V end lost 2 bases, the J end lost 5 bases, and 11 bases lay between the germline ends.

V is TRBV7-7 and J is TRBJ2-3; 8 nucleotides align to TRBD2. CDR1 is SSHAT, CDR2 FNYEAQ, per germline (reference sequence). J was trimmed by 2 bases and V by 5 bases; bases with no gene match: 9. The CDR3 consists of 16 residues. The CDR3 loop reads CASSPGGGKATDTQYF. The CDR3 region has the DNA TGTGCCAGCAGCCCGGGAGGGGGGAAGGCCACAGATACGCAGTATTTT.

The rearrangement joins TRBV21-1 to TRBJ2-3. TRBV21-1 has pseudogene status. The CDR3 consists of 14 residues. This chain's CDR3 is CASSNPKSTDTQYF. In DNA form, the CDR3 reads TGTGCCAGCAGCAACCCGAAGAGCACAGATACGCAGTATTTT.

This clonotype has just a few counts. As DNA, the CDR3 is TGTGCCAGCAGCTTAGCGCGGGCCGAGCAGTACTTC. Protein product: CASSLARAEQYF. This chain joins TRBV7-8 and TRBJ2-7; possibly TRBD2 for D (5 bases). The CDR3 length is 12 residues. Germline lookup yields CDR1 SGHVS and CDR2 FQNEAQ. V was trimmed by 0 bases and J by 6 bases, leaving 6 bases between them.

The chain recombines TRBV5-1 with TRBJ2-3, with D perhaps given as TRBD1 or TRBD2 (6 bases each). CDR1 SGHRS and CDR2 YFSETQ come from the germline V gene. The V end was cut by 3 bases, the J end by 5 bases, with 13 bases between. This CDR3 contains 14 residues. The CDR3 coding sequence is TGCGCCAGCAGCTCTGGGGGGCCGGGAGATACGCAGTATTTT. Translating gives CASSSGGPGDTQYF.

The V and J genes are TRBV10-3 and TRBJ2-3; D uncertain. The CDR3 runs to 14 residues. Germline CDR1 and CDR2: ENHRY and SYGVKD. V was clipped by 3 bases and J by 0 bases, with 7 bases between them. The CDR3 DNA is TGTGCCATCAGTGACCGATCTAGCACAGATACGCAGTATTTT. Protein: CAISDRSSTDTQYF.

The gene calls are TRBV6-2 or TRBV6-3 and TRBJ2-1, with a possible D match to TRBD1 (6 bases). The CDR3 has 14 residues. Deletions cut 8 bases from V and 0 bases from J, with 11 bases between. The germline V gene has CDR1 MNHEY and CDR2 SVGEGT. CDR3 nucleotides: TGTGCCAGCCCGACGGACAGCTCCTACAATGAGCAGTTCTTC. This encodes CASPTDSSYNEQFF.

This clonotype occurred a few times. The rearrangement joins TRBV6-6 to TRBJ2-7; 8 nucleotides align to TRBD1. This CDR3 is built from 12 residues. Germline V CDR1 and CDR2: MNHNY, SVGAGI (reference sequence). Trimming took 6 bases from V and 5 from J; bases not matched to a gene: 3. CDR3 protein: CASRTGANEQYF. CDR3 sequence (DNA): TGTGCCAGCAGGACAGGGGCTAACGAGCAGTACTTC.

The genes are TRBV20-1 and TRBJ2-1; D perhaps matches TRBD2 (5 bases). This CDR3 is built from 11 residues. The V gene's germline CDR1 is DFQATT and CDR2 SNEGSKA (reference sequence). V lost 3 bases, J lost 9 bases, and 9 bases lay in between. The CDR3 sequence: CSASGESEQFF. The CDR3 DNA reads TGCAGTGCTAGTGGGGAGAGTGAGCAGTTCTTC.

This rearrangement joins TRBV9 to TRBJ2-7; TRBD2 aligns across 10 bases. The germline V gene has CDR1 SGDLS and CDR2 YYNGEE. The CDR3 length is 15 residues. Trimming removed 0 bases from V and 4 bases from J; junction bases left unmatched: 4. CDR3 amino acids: CASSVEAGGPYEQYF. In DNA form, the CDR3 reads TGTGCCAGCAGCGTAGAAGCGGGAGGGCCTTACGAGCAGTACTTC.

This clonotype has just a few counts. The chain employs TRBV5-6 and TRBJ2-1; D gene unclear. This CDR3 comprises 11 residues. Per the germline V gene, CDR1 is SGHDT and CDR2 is YYEEEE. The germline V and J ends were trimmed by 4 bases and 8 bases, with 7 bases remaining between them. The CDR3 nucleotides are TGTGCCAGCAGCGAGGTGGATGAGCAGTTCTTC. Amino acids: CASSEVDEQFF. Complete variable domain (other parts from reference TRBV5-6 and TRBJ2-1): DAGVTQSPTHLIKTRGQQVTLRCSPKSGHDTVSWYQQALGQGPQFIFQYYEEEERQRGNFPDRFSGHQFPNYSSELNVNALLLGDSALYLCASSEVDEQFFGPGTRLTVL.

The chain joins TRBV27 to TRBJ2-1, with no clear D. Trimming shortened V by 1 base and J by 6 bases, and 19 bases separated the two germline ends. CDR1 and CDR2 (germline): MNHEY, SMNVEV (reference sequence). The CDR3 runs to 17 residues. This CDR3 reads CASSLYLLHLSSNEQFF. CDR3 DNA: TGTGCCAGCAGTTTATATCTTCTGCACCTTAGCAGCAATGAGCAGTTCTTC.

The rearrangement links TRBV10-3 to TRBJ2-7; D is possibly TRBD1 (5 bases). The CDR3 length is 15 residues. Germline assignment: CDR1 ENHRY and CDR2 SYGVKD. V shed 5 bases and J shed 0 bases, with 14 bases lying between them. Here the CDR3 reads CAISPSAGPSYEQYF. CDR3 coding DNA: TGTGCCATCAGTCCCTCGGCAGGGCCCTCCTACGAGCAGTACTTC.

The CDR3 sequence is CASSLAWSGEGTQYF. CDR3 in DNA: TGTGCCAGCAGCTTAGCATGGTCGGGAGAGGGGACCCAGTACTTC. This sequence joins TRBV7-6 and TRBJ2-5; weak D call: TRBD2 (6 bases). Germline values: CDR1 SGHVS, CDR2 FNYEAQ. CDR3 size: 15 residues. Trimming took off 0 bases at V and 7 bases at J, with 15 bases between the two ends.

This clonotype was counted a few times. The V gene is TRBV20-1, the J gene TRBJ2-1; D may be TRBD1 (5 bases). The germline CDR1 and CDR2 sequences are DFQATT and SNEGSKA (reference sequence). CDR3 length: 14 amino acids. The germline V and J ends were trimmed by 3 bases and 6 bases, with 15 bases remaining between them. The CDR3 DNA reads TGCAGTGCTAGGACCCTCGGTAGGGGCAATGAGCAGTTCTTC. Residues: CSARTLGRGNEQFF.

This clonotype showed up just a few times. The chain has TRBV21-1 and TRBJ2-5; TRBD1 is the table's D call, not checked against the DNA. TRBV21-1 is a pseudogene locus. CDR3 length: 14 amino acids. The CDR3 here is CASSTGQTQETQYF. In DNA, the CDR3 is TGTGCCAGCAGCACCGGACAGACTCAAGAGACCCAGTACTTC.

The chain joins TRBV7-6 to TRBJ2-7; 7 nucleotides align to TRBD2. Trimming removed 1 base from V and 7 bases from J; junction bases left unmatched: 10. CDR1 is SGHVS and CDR2 is FNYEAQ in the germline V gene. The CDR3 runs to 15 residues. The chain's CDR3 is CASSLVAGRAREQYF. Written as DNA, the CDR3 is TGTGCCAGCAGCTTAGTCGCGGGGAGGGCGAGGGAGCAGTACTTC.

This rearrangement joins TRBV5-1 to TRBJ1-1; a possible D gene is TRBD1 (5 bases). Trimming removed 0 bases at V and 4 bases at J, with 13 bases between. The CDR3 has 15 amino acids. The germline V gene has CDR1 SGHRS and CDR2 YFSETQ. CDR3 bases: TGCGCCAGCAGCTTGGCCACGGGGAGGGGCACTGAAGCTTTCTTT. Its translation: CASSLATGRGTEAFF.

The gene calls are TRBV7-2 and TRBJ2-7, with a tentative D call TRBD2 (6 bases). Trimming removed 2 bases at V and 3 bases at J, with 11 bases between. CDR3 length equals 14 residues. Germline V CDR1 and CDR2: SGHTA, FQGNSA. The DNA of the CDR3 is TGTGCCAGCAGCTTACCTAGCGAAAGCTACGAGCAGTACTTC. Translating gives CASSLPSESYEQYF. Supplemented by reference TRBV7-2 and TRBJ2-7, the full variable domain reads GAGVSQSPSNKVTEKGKDVELRCDPISGHTALYWYRQSLGQGLEFLIYFQGNSAPDKSGLPSDRFSAERTGGSVSTLTIQRTQQEDSAVYLCASSLPSESYEQYFGPGTRLTVT.

This chain connects TRBV3-1 to TRBJ2-1, with D perhaps TRBD2 (5 bases). Germline V gene sequence: CDR1 LGHDT, CDR2 YNNKEL (reference sequence). This CDR3 region has 18 residues. Trimming took 5 bases from V and 5 from J, leaving 25 bases between them. The CDR3 is CASSKQDPGSHLHNEQFF. The CDR3 DNA is TGTGCCAGCAGCAAGCAGGACCCGGGGAGCCACTTACACAATGAGCAGTTCTTC.